This TCR beta chain was documented in a study of PD-1 blockade in classical Hodgkin lymphoma (dated by TCRdb to the early 2020s). Study-wide context: Nivolumab dosing was 3 mg/kg intravenously every 2 weeks, continuing until either disease progression or unacceptable toxicity. The study used CyTOF and TCR beta sequencing to define a peripheral blood immune signature of response to PD-1 blockade in classical Hodgkin lymphoma.

Concerning this clone itself: Its antigen target is currently unknown. There are no base qualities to consult, and no much larger clone falls within one base.

The sample's time point, from its label and the paper: cycle 4 day 1 (C4D1), after 6 weeks of nivolumab. Every trial patient had relapsed after autologous stem cell transplantation, and cohorts A, B and C differed in prior brentuximab vedotin exposure. The trial cohort included 56 patients with relapsed/refractory classical Hodgkin lymphoma, and each patient had a best overall response of complete response, partial response or progressive disease. Single-agent nivolumab was administered to trial patients in the multi-cohort phase II CheckMate 205 trial. An independent review committee assessed best overall response by applying the 2007 International Working Group response criteria. Trial PBMCs were collected just before the start of nivolumab (C1D1) and during therapy at cycle 2 day 1 and cycle 4 day 1. After peripheral blood was drawn into 8 mL Vacutainer Cell Preparation Tubes, PBMCs were isolated by centrifugation and then cryopreserved.

According to the germline V gene (reference sequence), CDR1 reads GTSNPN and CDR2 reads SVGIG. The CDR3 measures 14 amino acids from cysteine to phenylalanine. Only CDR3 DNA remains: 42 bases, in frame from the first base. V gives up 1 base and J gives up 3 bases, and the segment between their germline ends measures 12 bases. Genomic DNA was extracted with the Qiagen DNeasy kit from unsorted PBMCs and from negatively selected CD4+ and CD8+ fractions. TCR beta CDR3 regions were subjected to amplification by immunoSEQ multiplex PCR with primers that anneal to V and J segments. A synthetic immune receptor repertoire was used to minimize amplification bias, and any residual bias was removed computationally once sequencing was done. Per the original workflow: Repertoire diversity was quantified as the Shannon entropy index using custom Python scripts. Unsorted, CD4+ and CD8+ repertoires were analyzed separately, except for combined analyses in which CD4+ and CD8+ sequences were merged in silico. A clone was considered expanded if an increase in frequency of at least 2-fold after treatment relative to C1D1 was found, and a pseudocount of 0.5 was applied to clones undetected at baseline. Singleton clones were defined as clones with 0 or 1 copy at C1D1, and non-singleton clones were defined as clones with 2 or more copies. By matching protein sequences in sorted samples from the same patient, clones expanded in unsorted samples were annotated as CD4+, CD8+ or unknown. Wilcoxon tests on paired samples were used to test diversity changes from C1D1 to C4D1. TCRdb's version of the immuneACCESS table is confined to in-frame rearrangements and falls short of the full clone set. An unresolved V gene accounts for under half of the shortfall where checked; the remainder is of unknown origin. From that table come the V and J calls and clone size; the DNA was used to work out D and trimming. The sample table lists roughly 94,000 clones, about 92% of them with a count of one. 2% of the sample lies in the top ten.

What the work shows at the level of the full study, not this receptor alone: By C4D1, a significant rise was seen in CD4+ TCR diversity but not in CD8+ TCR diversity (p=0.0027 vs p=0.16), and the rise was most apparent among complete responders (p=0.02). Trial patients achieving complete response had baseline diversity similar to newly diagnosed patients, whereas partial responders and progressors had significantly lower diversity. Only a single clinical trial cohort was studied, and what caused the repertoire differences, possibly disease activity or prior therapy, remained undefined. Lower diversity was seen in patients whose nivolumab began less than 1 year after ASCT, and these patients were left out of later analyses so that immune reconstitution would not confound the results. Baseline TCR diversity was reported to be lower in newly diagnosed patients than in healthy donors, and even lower in relapsed/refractory patients.

The sequence links TRBV30 to TRBJ1-1; no confident D gene assignment can be made. Here the sequenced sample was peripheral blood mononuclear cells (PBMCs), taken before the fourth cycle of nivolumab. The receptor comes from a human donor with classical Hodgkin lymphoma. The DNA sequence follows: TGTGCCTGGAGTGAGGGTCTGGTCCACACTGAAGCTTTCTTT. Its protein is CAWSEGLVHTEAFF.